These 21 T cell receptor beta chains came from one sample sequenced in a study of human T cells and chemical hapten exposure. MiXCR was run by TCRdb on the RACE reads, yielding one entry per CDR3 protein. The sample records about 260,000 distinct CDR3 sequences, about 8.1% being singletons. Specified time point: pre-sensitization, week 0. The treatment here: therapeutic diphenylcyclopropenone sensitization with weekly scalp DPC. Sequences were derived from whole blood, sampled in connection with sensitization to the hapten diphenylcyclopropenone (DPC). The source of these receptors is a woman aged 40 to 49 with alopecia areata. Some clones in this sample may be carry-over from other donors' samples.

The chain has TRBV6-5 and TRBJ2-2; no reliable D call. The CDR3 is made up of 15 amino acids. Germline values: CDR1 MNHEY, CDR2 SVGAGI. V was cut by 0 bases and J by 1 base, with 6 bases left in between. The CDR3 loop is CASSYSIQNTGELFF. The CDR3 bases are TGTGCCAGCAGTTACTCGATCCAGAACACCGGGGAGCTGTTTTTT.

The chain recombines TRBV5-1 with TRBJ2-1; a weak D match, TRBD2 (6 bases). V dropped 0 bases and J dropped 6 bases, with 10 bases sitting between them. The CDR3 sequence is 14 residues long. Germline V gene sequence: CDR1 SGHRS, CDR2 YFSETQ. The CDR3 reads CASSLEGGANEQFF. The CDR3, as DNA: TGCGCCAGCAGCTTGGAAGGCGGGGCCAATGAGCAGTTCTTC.

The genes are TRBV12-3 or TRBV12-4 and TRBJ2-1; TRBD1 aligns across 7 bases. CDR3 length: 14 residues. V dropped 5 bases and J dropped 6; count of bases not matched to a gene: 7. DNA for the CDR3: TGTGCCAGCAGTACGACAGGGTCCGGCAATGAGCAGTTCTTC. It is translated as CASSTTGSGNEQFF.

The gene calls are TRBV9 and TRBJ2-2; 14 positions match TRBD2. CDR1 and CDR2 (germline): SGDLS, YYNGEE. This CDR3 contains 17 residues. V shed 3 bases and J 4 bases; nucleotides not matched to a gene: 5. As DNA, the CDR3 is TGTGCCAGCAGCGGGGGGACTAGCGGGAGTGTCACCGGGGAGCTGTTTTTT. Protein product: CASSGGTSGSVTGELFF.

The chain joins TRBV6-5 to TRBJ2-3; 8 bases line up with TRBD2. V was clipped by 7 bases and J by 5 bases; unmatched bases: 5. This CDR3 contains 13 residues. Germline CDR1 is MNHEY and CDR2 is SVGAGI. CDR3 nucleotides: TGTGCCAGCAAAAGCGGGAGAGGAGATACGCAGTATTTT. Amino acid sequence: CASKSGRGDTQYF.

CDR3 sequence: CASSPLGGSIHTGELFF. The DNA for the CDR3 is TGTGCCAGCAGCCCATTAGGGGGGAGTATACACACCGGGGAGCTGTTTTTT. The V and J genes are TRBV7-6 and TRBJ2-2; D could derive from TRBD1 or TRBD2 (6 bases each). CDR3 length: 17 residues. Germline CDR1 and CDR2: SGHVS and FNYEAQ. V was pared by 5 bases and J by 3 bases, with 19 bases between.

J is TRBJ2-7 and V is TRBV12-3 or TRBV12-4; 7 nucleotides agree with TRBD2. The CDR3 extends over 14 amino acids. J was trimmed by 0 bases and V by 6 bases; bases with no gene match: 5. The CDR3 sequence: CASSSGEGSYEQYF. Written as DNA, the CDR3 is TGTGCCAGCAGCTCGGGGGAGGGCTCCTACGAGCAGTACTTC.

This clonotype was seen a few times. V and J are TRBV6-5 and TRBJ2-1; 9 bases agree with TRBD2. V lost 0 bases and J lost 8; bases outside the gene matches: 11. CDR1 and CDR2 (germline): MNHEY, SVGAGI. The CDR3 runs to 17 residues. The CDR3 nucleotides read TGTGCCAGCAGTTACTCCCGGCCGAGACTAGCGGCCTATGAGCAGTTCTTC. Protein: CASSYSRPRLAAYEQFF.

This clonotype was recorded at least ten times. V is TRBV28 and J is TRBJ1-2, with D hard to call. The CDR3 consists of 13 residues. Germline V CDR1 and CDR2: MDHEN, SYDVKM. Trimming left V 8 bases short and J 4 bases short, with 14 bases between. The CDR3 sequence: CASSKGGGYGYTF. CDR3 coding DNA: TGTGCCAGCTCGAAGGGAGGAGGCTATGGCTACACCTTC.

This chain connects TRBV28 to TRBJ2-4; perhaps TRBD1 as D (6 bases). From germline, CDR1 is MDHEN and CDR2 SYDVKM. The CDR3 spans 13 residues. The V and J ends lost 3 bases and 6 bases respectively, with 9 bases between them. CDR3 in amino acids: CASSFPGANIQYF. For the CDR3, the DNA is TGTGCCAGCAGTTTTCCAGGGGCAAACATTCAGTACTTC.

This clonotype was counted a few times. The chain links TRBV5-1 to TRBJ2-5; D gene unclear. The CDR3 is 13 residues long. V lost 0 bases, J lost 4 bases, and 7 bases lay in between. Germline V CDR1 and CDR2: SGHRS, YFSETQ. As DNA, the CDR3 is TGCGCCAGCAGCTTGGAAGGCCGAGAGACCCAGTACTTC. The encoded protein is CASSLEGRETQYF.

This clonotype was detected a few times. The V call is TRBV27, the J call TRBJ2-1; no clear D gene. Between the trimmed V and J ends, which lost 7 bases and 4 bases, there was a span of 11 bases. CDR1 MNHEY and CDR2 SMNVEV come from the germline V gene (reference sequence). This CDR3 comprises 13 residues. As DNA, the CDR3 is TGTGCCAGCACCAGCCATGGGTACAATGAGCAGTTCTTC. The encoded protein is CASTSHGYNEQFF.

The rearrangement joins TRBV7-9 to TRBJ1-4; D gene unclear. V was shortened by 5 bases and J by 0 bases, with 13 bases between the two germline ends. CDR3 size: 16 residues. CDR1 is SEHNR, CDR2 FQNEAQ, per germline (reference sequence). The DNA for the CDR3 is TGTGCCAGCAGCCCCAGGACCTATGCAACTAATGAAAAACTGTTTTTT. Translation: CASSPRTYATNEKLFF.

This clonotype was seen a few times. CDR3 DNA sequence: TGTGCCAGCAGCTTATACGGACTAGCGGGAGTCTCGGAGACCCAGTACTTC. It specifies CASSLYGLAGVSETQYF. V is TRBV7-9 and J is TRBJ2-5; 13 positions agree with TRBD2. This CDR3 is 17 amino acids long. The junction had 8 bases not matched to a gene; V was cut back by 2 bases and J by 5 bases. From germline, CDR1 is SEHNR and CDR2 FQNEAQ (reference sequence).

The genes are TRBV27 and TRBJ2-1; TRBD1 matches 9 bases. Germline-derived CDR1 and CDR2 are MNHEY and SMNVEV (reference sequence). The V segment lost 6 bases and the J segment 5 bases; nucleotides outside the gene matches: 8. The CDR3 totals 15 residues. The CDR3 loop reads CASSPVGQGHNEQFF. CDR3 bases: TGTGCCAGCAGCCCCGTAGGACAGGGGCACAATGAGCAGTTCTTC.

Only a few counts were recorded for this clonotype. In nucleotides, the CDR3 is TGTGCCAGCAGTTTAGGGACAGGGAATGAAAAACTGTTTTTT. As protein: CASSLGTGNEKLFF. V usage is TRBV12-3 or TRBV12-4 and J usage is TRBJ1-4, with 8 bases fitting TRBD1. CDR3 length equals 14 residues. V lost 1 base and J lost 5; bases outside the gene matches: 0.

This clonotype has at least ten counts. The rearrangement uses TRBV7-2 and TRBJ1-4, with 7 bases fitting TRBD1. The CDR3 runs to 15 residues. V shed 2 bases, J shed 4 bases, and the junction held 4 bases outside the gene matches. CDR1 and CDR2 from the germline V gene are SGHTA and FQGNSA. CDR3 loop: CASSLSTGVNEKLFF. The CDR3 bases are TGTGCCAGCAGCTTAAGCACAGGGGTTAATGAAAAACTGTTTTTT.

This clonotype was counted a few times. The rearrangement uses TRBV5-6 and TRBJ1-1; 7 nucleotides match TRBD1. Trimming removed 4 bases from V and 6 bases from J; junction bases left unmatched: 9. The germline gives CDR1 SGHDT, CDR2 YYEEEE. The CDR3 runs 14 residues. This CDR3 is CASSKTGKGPEAFF. The CDR3 DNA is TGTGCCAGCAGCAAGACAGGGAAGGGCCCTGAAGCTTTCTTT.

This chain joins TRBV28 and TRBJ2-7; 7 positions match TRBD1. The CDR3 covers 13 residues. From germline, CDR1 is MDHEN and CDR2 SYDVKM. V gave up 6 bases and J gave up 3 bases; unmatched junction bases: 5. In nucleotides, the CDR3 is TGTGCCAGCAGGCCGGGACAGTACTACGAGCAGTACTTC. Translating gives CASRPGQYYEQYF.

The table lists this clonotype with many counts. The J gene is TRBJ2-7, the V gene TRBV5-1; tentatively, D is TRBD2 (5 bases). V lost 2 bases and J lost 3, with 6 bases in between. Germline V CDR1 and CDR2: SGHRS, YFSETQ. The CDR3 runs to 12 residues. In DNA form, the CDR3 reads TGCGCCAGCAGCTTAGCGGACTACGAGCAGTACTTC. Translated: CASSLADYEQYF.

The chain carries TRBV4-2 and TRBJ2-7; 7 bases are a match to TRBD2. The CDR3 extends over 15 amino acids. V gave up 3 bases and J gave up 2 bases; unmatched junction bases: 7. Germline CDR1 reads LGHNA; CDR2 reads YNFKEQ. The CDR3 sequence is CASSQLGGSTYEQYF. CDR3 coding DNA: TGTGCCAGCAGCCAGCTCGGGGGGAGTACCTACGAGCAGTACTTC.